These 2 T cell receptor beta chains were sequenced from one sample in a study of blood T cell repertoires in COVID-19. Libraries were prepared by immunoSEQ multiplex PCR; TCRdb keeps only in-frame clonotypes and omits some of them. This table holds about 120,000 clones, around four fifths found once. Sequencing input: peripheral blood. The receptors were gathered from a man aged 55 to 69 with active or convalescent COVID-19.

This chain joins TRBV19 and TRBJ2-3; the match to TRBD2 covers 10 bases. CDR1 is LNHDA, CDR2 SQIVND, per germline (reference sequence). With V trimmed by 7 bases and J by 3 bases, 7 bases remained unmatched. The CDR3 spans 15 residues. CDR3: CASTSNSGRTDTQYF. CDR3 in DNA: TGTGCCAGTACCTCAAATAGCGGGAGGACAGATACGCAGTATTTT.

The chain has TRBV28 and TRBJ2-3; D not certain. Germline V gene lookup returns CDR1 MDHEN and CDR2 SYDVKM. Trimming stripped 4 bases from V and 8 bases from J, with 7 bases between. CDR3 length: 11 residues. The CDR3 loop reads CASSSTGTQYF. CDR3 nucleotide sequence: TGTGCCAGCAGTTCCACGGGTACGCAGTATTTT.